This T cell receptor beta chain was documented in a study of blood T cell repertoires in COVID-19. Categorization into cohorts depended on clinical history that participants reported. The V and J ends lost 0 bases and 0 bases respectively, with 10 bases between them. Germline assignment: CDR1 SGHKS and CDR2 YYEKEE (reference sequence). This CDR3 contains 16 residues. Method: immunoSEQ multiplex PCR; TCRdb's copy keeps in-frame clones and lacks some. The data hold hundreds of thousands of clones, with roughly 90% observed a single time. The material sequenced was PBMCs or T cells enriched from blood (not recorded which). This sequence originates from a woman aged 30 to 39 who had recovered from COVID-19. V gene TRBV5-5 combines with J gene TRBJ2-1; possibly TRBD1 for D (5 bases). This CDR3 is CASSLGGPASYNEQFF. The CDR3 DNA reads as TGTGCCAGCAGCTTGGGGGGCCCCGCCTCCTACAATGAGCAGTTCTTC.